This TCR beta chain emerged from a study of shared clonotypes between healthy human individuals. Study-wide results and caveats: Incompleteness in sorted-subset sequencing, despite large depth, was shown by rarefaction. Only blood underwent sampling, and tissue repertoires likely differ.

A remark on this clone: Antigen: not known.

The assay was run at deep level. Method: immunoSEQ multiplex PCR; TCRdb's copy keeps in-frame clones and lacks some. The sample lists 950,000 to 1,300,000 clones, more than 65% occurring once. Trimming removed 5 bases from V and 12 bases from J; junction bases left unmatched: 4. The CDR3 is made up of 13 amino acids. Germline V lookup: CDR1 SGHAT, CDR2 FQNNGV. The clonotype was recovered from a man younger than 30 in good health. The sample consisted of memory CD4+ T cells sorted from blood. Subset: CD45RA-negative fraction. The rearrangement joins TRBV11-2 to TRBJ2-1, with 13 bases fitting TRBD2. In nucleotides, the CDR3 is TGTGCCAGCAGCCTCCGGACTAGCGGGGGGCAGTTCTTC. Protein product: CASSLRTSGGQFF.